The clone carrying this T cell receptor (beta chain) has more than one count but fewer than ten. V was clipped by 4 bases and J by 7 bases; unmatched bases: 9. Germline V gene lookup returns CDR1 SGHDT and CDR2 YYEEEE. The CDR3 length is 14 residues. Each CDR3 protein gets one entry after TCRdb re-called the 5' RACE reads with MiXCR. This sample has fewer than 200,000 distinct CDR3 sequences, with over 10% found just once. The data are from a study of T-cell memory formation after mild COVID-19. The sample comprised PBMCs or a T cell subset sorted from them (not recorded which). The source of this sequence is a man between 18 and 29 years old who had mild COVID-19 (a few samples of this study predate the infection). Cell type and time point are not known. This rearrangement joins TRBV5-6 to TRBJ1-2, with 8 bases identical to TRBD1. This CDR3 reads CASSGIDRGFGYTF. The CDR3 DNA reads TGTGCCAGCAGCGGCATAGACAGGGGTTTTGGCTACACCTTC.